The entry that follows covers one T cell receptor beta chain sequence. Unmatched junction bases numbered 7, after V lost 4 bases and J lost 0 bases. The V gene's germline CDR1 is SGHNT and CDR2 YYREEE (reference sequence). The CDR3 sequence is 16 residues long. Study processing details: Reference gene primer amplification yielded estimated nucleated cell counts. Assay: immunoSEQ multiplex PCR; the TCRdb copy retains only in-frame clones and omits some. That table furnishes V, J and clone size, whereas the DNA furnished D and trimming. The sample lists more than 300,000 clones, 70% to 90% occurring once. The data belong to a study of blood T cell repertoires in COVID-19. As for the study in general: The analysed material was cDNA or gDNA that came from T cells, B-cell-depleted T cells, or PBMCs.

Those enrolled in Seattle joined during active infection and were followed longitudinally afterward. The clonotype originates from a woman aged 30 to 39 with COVID-19, enrolled during active disease. Sequencing input: peripheral blood. J is TRBJ2-1 and V is TRBV5-4; TRBD1 matches 7 bases. CDR3 sequence reads: CASSTKTGFSYNEQFF. In nucleotides, the CDR3 is TGTGCCAGCAGCACCAAGACAGGGTTCTCCTACAATGAGCAGTTCTTC.